The 5 T cell receptor beta chains below were found in one sample sequenced in a study of blood T cell repertoires in COVID-19. The data were produced by immunoSEQ multiplex PCR, yet TCRdb's version contains in-frame clones alone and is incomplete. Of roughly 370,000 clones listed, more than 75% are singletons. The material sequenced was PBMCs or T cells enriched from blood (not recorded which). The receptors stem from a woman aged 50 to 60 who had recovered from COVID-19.

The chain is built from TRBV12-3 or TRBV12-4 and TRBJ1-3; the D gene is possibly TRBD1 (6 bases). With 10 bases removed from V and 2 bases from J, the gap between germline ends came to 12 bases. The CDR3 covers 13 residues. The CDR3 loop reads CATGQMTGNTIYF. Written as DNA, the CDR3 is TGTGCCACCGGACAGATGACTGGAAACACCATATATTTT.

The chain combines TRBV15 with TRBJ1-1; no reliable D call. The CDR3 spans 13 residues. The germline gives CDR1 LNHNV, CDR2 YYDKDF (reference sequence). The V end lost 1 base, the J end lost 10 bases, and 13 bases lay between the germline ends. The CDR3, as DNA: TGTGCCACCAGCAGAGCGGCGGCCGAGGCAGCTTTCTTT. This sequence encodes CATSRAAAEAAFF. The whole variable domain, remainder taken from reference TRBV15 and TRBJ1-1, is DAMVIQNPRYQVTQFGKPVTLSCSQTLNHNVMYWYQQKSSQAPKLLFHYYDKDFNNEADTPDNFQSRRPNTSFCFLDIRSPGLGDTAMYLCATSRAAAEAAFFGQGTRLTVV.

The gene calls are TRBV11-3 and TRBJ2-7; 12 bases agree with TRBD2. The CDR3 is 14 amino acids. Germline V gives CDR1 SGHNT, CDR2 YENEEA. Unmatched junction bases numbered 8, after V lost 4 bases and J lost 10 bases. The CDR3 sequence: CASSSGTSGSVQYF. CDR3 in DNA: TGTGCCAGCAGCTCCGGGACTAGCGGGTCTGTTCAGTACTTC. The variable domain in full, with the rest retrieved from reference TRBV11-3 and TRBJ2-7, is EAGVVQSPRYKIIEKKQPVAFWCNPISGHNTLYWYLQNLGQGPELLIRYENEEAVDDSQLPKDRFSAERLKGVDSTLKIQPAELGDSAVYLCASSSGTSGSVQYFGPGTRLTVT.

This clone is classed as medium-sized. The V gene is TRBV4-2, the J gene TRBJ2-3; 7 bases are a match to TRBD2. The CDR3 extends over 16 amino acids. Germline CDR1 is LGHNA and CDR2 is YNFKEQ. Trimming took 1 base from V and 4 from J; bases not matched to a gene: 8. The CDR3 DNA sequence: TGTGCCAGCAGCCAAGCACTAGCGCGCGGGGCAGATACGCAGTATTTT. It encodes CASSQALARGADTQYF.

The chain uses TRBV4-3 and TRBJ2-6; 8 nucleotides align to TRBD1. CDR1 and CDR2 (germline): LGHNA, YSLEER. With V trimmed by 0 bases and J by 2 bases, 3 bases remained unmatched. The length of the CDR3 is 17 residues. The CDR3 region has the DNA TGCGCCAGCAGCCAAGACAGGACAGGGCCTGGGGCCAACGTCCTGACTTTC. Protein sequence: CASSQDRTGPGANVLTF.